These 2 T cell receptor beta chains came from one sample sequenced in a study of graft-versus-host responses after intestinal transplantation. The repertoire was sequenced with immunoSEQ multiplex PCR; TCRdb's copy has only in-frame clones and lacks some. The table records 60,000 to 70,000 clones, about nine tenths of them present only once. From the graft tissue, intraepithelial and lamina propria lymphocytes were released through processing. Sequenced here: ileum tissue, sampled roughly 390 days after transplant. These receptors were taken from a human patient who received an intestinal transplant, so some T cells may come from the graft donor.

The chain has TRBV9 and TRBJ2-7; TRBD1 might be the D (6 bases). V lost 0 bases to trimming and J lost 2 bases, with 9 bases between them. CDR1 and CDR2 from the germline V gene are SGDLS and YYNGEE. The length of the CDR3 is 14 residues. The CDR3 reads CASSVDRAPYEQYF. DNA of the CDR3: TGTGCCAGCAGCGTAGACAGGGCCCCCTACGAGCAGTACTTC.

DNA of the CDR3: TGCGCCAGCAGCCTGACAGGGGGCGCGGGCACTGAAGCTTTCTTT. It is translated as CASSLTGGAGTEAFF. This rearrangement joins TRBV5-1 to TRBJ1-1; 10 nucleotides match TRBD1. CDR3 size: 15 residues. Looked up from germline, CDR1 is SGHRS and CDR2 is YFSETQ. The V gene end was trimmed by 4 bases and the J gene end by 4 bases; junction bases not matched to a gene: 7.